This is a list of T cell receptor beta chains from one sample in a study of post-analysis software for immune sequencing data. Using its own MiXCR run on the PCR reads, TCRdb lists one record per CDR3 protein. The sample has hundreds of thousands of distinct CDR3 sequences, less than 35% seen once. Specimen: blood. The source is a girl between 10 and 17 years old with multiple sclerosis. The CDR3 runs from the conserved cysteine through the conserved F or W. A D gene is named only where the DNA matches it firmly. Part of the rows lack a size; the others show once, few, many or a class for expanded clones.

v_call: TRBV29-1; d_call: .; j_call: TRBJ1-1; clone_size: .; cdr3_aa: CSVQGIGGTEAFF; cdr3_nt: TGCAGCGTTCAGGGGATAGGAGGGACTGAAGCTTTCTTT
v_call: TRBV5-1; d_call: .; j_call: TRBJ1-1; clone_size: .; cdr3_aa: CASSLEVGLNTEAFF; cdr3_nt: TGCGCCAGCAGCTTGGAGGTAGGACTGAACACTGAAGCTTTCTTT
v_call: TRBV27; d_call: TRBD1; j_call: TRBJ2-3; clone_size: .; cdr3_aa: CASSPRTGGPTDTQYF; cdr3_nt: TGTGCCAGCAGTCCACGGACAGGGGGTCCTACAGATACGCAGTATTTT
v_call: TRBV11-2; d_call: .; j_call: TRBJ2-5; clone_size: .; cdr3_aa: CASSLGASWGETQYF; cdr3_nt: TGTGCCAGCAGCTTAGGGGCTAGCTGGGGAGAGACCCAGTACTTC
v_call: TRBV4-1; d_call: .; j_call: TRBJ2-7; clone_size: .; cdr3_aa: CASSRTRGPFYNEQYF; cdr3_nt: TGCGCCAGCAGCCGGACGCGAGGGCCTTTCTACAATGAGCAGTACTTC
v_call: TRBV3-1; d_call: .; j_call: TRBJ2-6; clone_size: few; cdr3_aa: CASSHPMRARETGANVLTF; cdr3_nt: TGTGCCAGCAGCCACCCAATGAGGGCCAGGGAGACTGGGGCCAACGTCCTGACTTTC
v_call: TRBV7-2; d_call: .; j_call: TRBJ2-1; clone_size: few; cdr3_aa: CASSLDGVHEQFF; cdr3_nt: TGTGCCAGCAGCTTAGATGGGGTCCATGAGCAGTTCTTC
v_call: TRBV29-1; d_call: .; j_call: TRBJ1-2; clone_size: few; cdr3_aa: CSVVPIRRGYGYTF; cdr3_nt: TGCAGCGTTGTCCCGATTAGGAGGGGCTATGGCTACACCTTC
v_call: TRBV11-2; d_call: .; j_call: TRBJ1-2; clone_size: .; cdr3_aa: CASSYGQQDGYTF; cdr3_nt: TGTGCCAGCAGCTACGGACAGCAAGACGGCTACACCTTC
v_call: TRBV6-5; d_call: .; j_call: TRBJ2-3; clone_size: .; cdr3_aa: CASSYLSLVSTDTQYF; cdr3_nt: TGTGCCAGCAGTTACTTAAGCTTGGTGAGCACAGATACGCAGTATTTT
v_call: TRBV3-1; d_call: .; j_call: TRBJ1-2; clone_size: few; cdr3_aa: CASSQGRQPLNYGYTF; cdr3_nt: TGTGCCAGCAGCCAAGGAAGGCAGCCCCTTAACTATGGCTACACCTTC
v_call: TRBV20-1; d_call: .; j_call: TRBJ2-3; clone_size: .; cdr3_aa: CSAEMMGGAKDTQYF; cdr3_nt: TGCAGTGCTGAAATGATGGGCGGGGCAAAAGATACGCAGTATTTT
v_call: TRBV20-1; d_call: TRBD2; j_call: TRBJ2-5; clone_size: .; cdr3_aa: CSASRGLHQETQYF; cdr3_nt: TGCAGTGCTTCTCGGGGACTACACCAAGAGACCCAGTACTTC
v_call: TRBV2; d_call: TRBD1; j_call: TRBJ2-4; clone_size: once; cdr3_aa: CASKARGTNIQYF; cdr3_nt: TGTGCCAGTAAGGCCAGGGGGACCAACATTCAGTACTTC
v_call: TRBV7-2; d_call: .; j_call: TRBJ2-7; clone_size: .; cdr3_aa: CASSLSGTETYEQYF; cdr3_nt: TGTGCCAGCAGCTTATCTGGTACGGAGACCTACGAGCAGTACTTC
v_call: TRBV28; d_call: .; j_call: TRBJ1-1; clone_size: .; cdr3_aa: CASTTSRGRGDTEAFF; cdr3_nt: TGTGCCAGCACCACCTCCAGGGGTAGGGGGGACACTGAAGCTTTCTTT
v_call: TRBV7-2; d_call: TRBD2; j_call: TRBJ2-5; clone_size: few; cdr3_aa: CASSFSPSGQETQYF; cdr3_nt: TGTGCCAGCAGCTTTTCGCCTAGCGGCCAAGAGACCCAGTACTTC
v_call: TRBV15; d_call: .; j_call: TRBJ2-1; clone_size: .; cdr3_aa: CATSRRTGSFYNEQFF; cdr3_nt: TGTGCCACCAGCAGACGGACCGGGAGTTTCTACAATGAGCAGTTCTTC
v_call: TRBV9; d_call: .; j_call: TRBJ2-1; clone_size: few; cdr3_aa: CASSMRTDSYNEQFF; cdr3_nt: TGTGCCAGCAGCATGCGGACAGACTCCTACAATGAGCAGTTCTTC
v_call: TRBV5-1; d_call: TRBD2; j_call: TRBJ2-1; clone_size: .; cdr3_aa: CASSSGLAGGSNNEQFF; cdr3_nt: TGCGCCAGCAGCTCGGGACTAGCGGGAGGGAGCAACAATGAGCAGTTCTTC
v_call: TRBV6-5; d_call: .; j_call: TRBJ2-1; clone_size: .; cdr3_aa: CASSPPGQQAYNEQFF; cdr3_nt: TGTGCCAGCAGTCCACCGGGCCAACAGGCCTACAATGAGCAGTTCTTC
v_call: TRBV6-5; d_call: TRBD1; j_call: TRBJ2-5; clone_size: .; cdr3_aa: CASRMAGTGVFGEQYF; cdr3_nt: TGTGCCAGCAGAATGGCCGGGACAGGGGTTTTCGGTGAGCAGTACTTC
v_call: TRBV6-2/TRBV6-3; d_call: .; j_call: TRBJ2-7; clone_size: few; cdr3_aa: CASSPPRLDEQYF; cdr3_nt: TGTGCCAGCAGTCCCCCCAGGCTCGACGAGCAGTACTTC
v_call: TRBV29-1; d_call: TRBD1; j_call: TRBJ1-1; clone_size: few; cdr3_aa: CSVTQGEVGTEAFF; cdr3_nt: TGCAGCGTCACCCAGGGGGAAGTGGGCACTGAAGCTTTCTTT
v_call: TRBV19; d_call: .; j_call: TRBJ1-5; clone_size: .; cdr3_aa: CASSIRGISQPQHF; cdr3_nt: TGTGCCAGTAGTATAAGGGGGATTTCTCAGCCCCAGCATTTT
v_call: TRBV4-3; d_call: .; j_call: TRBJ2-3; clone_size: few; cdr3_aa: CASSQDEGLVNTQYF; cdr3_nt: TGCGCCAGCAGCCAAGATGAGGGGCTGGTGAATACGCAGTATTTT
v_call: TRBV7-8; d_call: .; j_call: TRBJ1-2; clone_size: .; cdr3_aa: CASSSRTAGGYTF; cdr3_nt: TGTGCCAGCAGCTCTAGGACAGCCGGAGGCTACACCTTC
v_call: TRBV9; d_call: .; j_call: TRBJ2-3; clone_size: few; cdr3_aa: CASSVWGGGTDTQYF; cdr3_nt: TGTGCCAGCAGCGTATGGGGCGGGGGCACAGATACGCAGTATTTT
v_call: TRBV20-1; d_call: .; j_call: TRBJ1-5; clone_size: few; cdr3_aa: CSVKTGSNQPQHF; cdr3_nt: TGCAGTGTTAAGACAGGCTCCAATCAGCCCCAGCATTTT
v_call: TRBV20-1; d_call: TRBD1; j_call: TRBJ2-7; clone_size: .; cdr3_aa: CSAGRDRSFEQYF; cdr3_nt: TGCAGTGCTGGCCGGGACAGGTCGTTCGAGCAGTACTTC
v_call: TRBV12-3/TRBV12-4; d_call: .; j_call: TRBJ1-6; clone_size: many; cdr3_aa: CASSPTSSYNSPLHF; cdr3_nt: TGTGCCAGCAGTCCAACGAGCTCCTATAATTCACCCCTCCACTTT
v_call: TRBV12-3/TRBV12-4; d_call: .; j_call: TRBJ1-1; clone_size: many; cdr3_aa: CASSLGMNTEAFF; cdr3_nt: TGTGCCAGCAGCTTAGGGATGAACACTGAAGCTTTCTTT
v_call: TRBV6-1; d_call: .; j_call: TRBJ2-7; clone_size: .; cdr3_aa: CASRDITYEQYF; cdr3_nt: TGTGCCAGCAGGGACATAACCTACGAGCAGTACTTC
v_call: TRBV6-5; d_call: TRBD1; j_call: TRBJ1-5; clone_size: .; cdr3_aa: CASSETGGGSQPQHF; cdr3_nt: TGTGCCAGCAGTGAGACAGGGGGCGGGTCTCAGCCCCAGCATTTT
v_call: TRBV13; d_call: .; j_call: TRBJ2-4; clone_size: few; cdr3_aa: CASSPPTGYGKNIQYF; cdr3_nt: TGTGCCAGCAGCCCGCCAACCGGGTACGGCAAAAACATTCAGTACTTC
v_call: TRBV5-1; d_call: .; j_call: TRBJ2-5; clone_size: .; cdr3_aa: CASSIGPLANEQYF; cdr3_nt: TGCGCCAGCAGCATAGGACCGCTAGCAAATGAGCAGTACTTC
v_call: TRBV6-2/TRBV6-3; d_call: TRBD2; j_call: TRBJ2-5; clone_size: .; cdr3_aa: CASSYSRTSGKETQYF; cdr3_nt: TGTGCCAGCAGTTACTCCAGGACTAGCGGAAAAGAGACCCAGTACTTC
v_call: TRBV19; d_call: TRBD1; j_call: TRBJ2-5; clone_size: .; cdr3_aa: CASSDRGVTEYF; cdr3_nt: TGTGCCAGTAGCGACAGGGGAGTGACGGAGTACTTC
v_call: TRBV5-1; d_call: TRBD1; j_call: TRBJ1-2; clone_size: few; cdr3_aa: CASKDTGTGGADGYTF; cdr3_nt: TGCGCCAGCAAGGACACCGGGACAGGGGGAGCGGATGGCTACACCTTC
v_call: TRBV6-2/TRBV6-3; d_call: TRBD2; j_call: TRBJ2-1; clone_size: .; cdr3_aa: CASSYSTSGRAVPYNEQFF; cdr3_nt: TGTGCCAGCAGTTACTCGACTAGCGGGAGGGCCGTGCCCTACAATGAGCAGTTCTTC
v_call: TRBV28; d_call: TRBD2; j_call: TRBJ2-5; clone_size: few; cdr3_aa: CASSLVWAGLAGGRQETQYF; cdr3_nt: TGTGCCAGCAGTTTGGTCTGGGCGGGACTAGCGGGAGGCCGCCAAGAGACCCAGTACTTC
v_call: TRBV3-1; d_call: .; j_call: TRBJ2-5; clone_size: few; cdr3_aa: CASSQSLPGGFQETQYF; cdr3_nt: TGTGCCAGCAGCCAGTCGTTGCCAGGGGGGTTCCAAGAGACCCAGTACTTC
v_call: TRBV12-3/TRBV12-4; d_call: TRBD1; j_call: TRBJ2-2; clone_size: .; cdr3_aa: CASSWPGQGYTGELFF; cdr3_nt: TGTGCCAGCAGTTGGCCGGGACAGGGGTACACCGGGGAGCTGTTTTTT
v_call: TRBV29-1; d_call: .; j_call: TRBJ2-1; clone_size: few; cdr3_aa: CSARLGGQFF; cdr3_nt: TGCAGCGCCCGACTGGGAGGCCAGTTCTTC